The 17 T cell receptor beta chains reported below all come from one sample, sequenced in a study of human T cells and chemical hapten exposure. A single record per CDR3 protein comes from TCRdb applying MiXCR to the RACE reads. The sample shows roughly 380,000 distinct CDR3 sequences, roughly 4.8% of them seen only once. Time point of the sample: patch test 1, 2 weeks after DPC sensitization. Treatment here: therapeutic diphenylcyclopropenone sensitization with weekly scalp DPC. The sample was whole blood, taken in connection with sensitization to the hapten diphenylcyclopropenone (DPC). The origin of the receptors is a woman aged 50 to 65 with alopecia areata. Some clones in this sample may be carry-over from other donors' samples.

In this sample, this clonotype turned up many times. This chain uses TRBV11-2 with TRBJ1-6; D call uncertain. V was trimmed by 3 bases and J by 8 bases, leaving 2 bases between them. The CDR3 sequence is 11 residues long. Germline assignment: CDR1 SGHAT and CDR2 FQNNGV. The CDR3: CASSFDSPLHF. In nucleotides, the CDR3 is TGTGCCAGCAGCTTCGATTCACCCCTCCACTTT.

This clonotype has ten or more counts. The V call is TRBV3-1, the J call TRBJ2-7; 15 bases line up with TRBD2. V gave up 4 bases and J gave up 5 bases; unmatched junction bases: 3. Germline values: CDR1 LGHDT, CDR2 YNNKEL (reference sequence). The CDR3 consists of 15 residues. The CDR3 nucleotides are TGTGCCAGCAGCCGTTGGACTAGCGGGGGGGACGAGCAGTACTTC. Translation gives CASSRWTSGGDEQYF.

The chain has TRBV20-1 and TRBJ2-7, with 11 bases lining up with TRBD1. Unmatched junction bases numbered 8, after V lost 6 bases and J lost 4 bases. The CDR3 has 14 amino acids. Germline V lookup: CDR1 DFQATT, CDR2 SNEGSKA (reference sequence). The CDR3 is CSALQGTGGYEQYF. CDR3 coding DNA: TGCAGTGCCCTGCAAGGGACAGGGGGGTACGAGCAGTACTTC.

Many counts were recorded for this clonotype. The chain links TRBV7-2 to TRBJ2-2; 9 bases are a match to TRBD1. The CDR3 is 15 amino acids. The ends lost 4 bases at V and 5 bases at J; junction bases unmatched: 5. CDR1 is SGHTA and CDR2 is FQGNSA in the germline V gene. Here the CDR3 DNA reads TGTGCCAGCAGCTCAGGACAGGGGAAGACCGGGGAGCTGTTTTTT. Its translation is CASSSGQGKTGELFF.

At least ten counts were recorded for this clonotype. The DNA of the CDR3 is TGTGCCAGCAGCGCCGGTTTGGGCACCGGGGAGCTGTTTTTT. Protein: CASSAGLGTGELFF. The chain carries TRBV9 and TRBJ2-2; D unresolved. V was pared by 3 bases and J by 4 bases, with 10 bases between. Germline assignment: CDR1 SGDLS and CDR2 YYNGEE. The CDR3 is 14 residues long. Drawing the rest from reference TRBV9 and TRBJ2-2, the complete variable domain is DSGVTQTPKHLITATGQRVTLRCSPRSGDLSVYWYQQSLDQGLQFLIQYYNGEERAKGNILERFSAQQFPDLHSELNLSSLELGDSALYFCASSAGLGTGELFFGEGSRLTVL.

The table lists this clonotype with a few counts. In nucleotides, the CDR3 is TGTGCCAGCAGCCAAGTCGGGACAGGCTGGACTGAAGCTTTCTTT. It translates to CASSQVGTGWTEAFF. The chain joins TRBV3-1 to TRBJ1-1; 8 bases map to TRBD1. The CDR3 loop spans 15 amino acids. Per the germline V gene, CDR1 is LGHDT and CDR2 is YNNKEL (reference sequence). Trimming removed 1 base from V and 5 bases from J; junction bases left unmatched: 6.

In its sample, this clonotype was seen many times. The chain carries TRBV7-9 and TRBJ1-2, with 10 bases that match TRBD1. This CDR3 spans 15 amino acids. Germline lookup yields CDR1 SEHNR and CDR2 FQNEAQ (reference sequence). Unmatched junction bases numbered 9, after V lost 5 bases and J lost 6 bases. CDR3 region: CASSLTGGGINGYTF. The CDR3 nucleotides read TGTGCCAGCAGCCTGACAGGGGGCGGAATAAATGGCTACACCTTC.

V and J are TRBV5-1 and TRBJ2-1, with D possibly TRBD2 on 6 matching bases. Trimming stripped 5 bases from V and 4 bases from J, with 10 bases between. Looked up from germline, CDR1 is SGHRS and CDR2 is YFSETQ. CDR3 length: 13 residues. The DNA for the CDR3 is TGCGCCAGCAGGGGGACTGAATACAATGAGCAGTTCTTC. It is translated as CASRGTEYNEQFF. Supplemented by reference TRBV5-1 and TRBJ2-1, the full variable domain reads KAGVTQTPRYLIKTRGQQVTLSCSPISGHRSVSWYQQTPGQGLQFLFEYFSETQRNKGNFPGRFSGRQFSNSRSEMNVSTLELGDSALYLCASRGTEYNEQFFGPGTRLTVL.

This clonotype was recorded many times. The chain is built from TRBV7-9 and TRBJ2-3, with D unclear. Trimming stripped 5 bases from V and 2 bases from J, with 5 bases between. The CDR3 has 12 residues. Germline loops: CDR1 SEHNR, CDR2 FQNEAQ (reference sequence). The CDR3 protein is CASSQFTDTQYF. CDR3 coding DNA: TGTGCCAGCAGCCAATTCACAGATACGCAGTATTTT. Based on the CDR3 plus reference TRBV7-9 and TRBJ2-3, the full variable domain is DTGVSQNPRHKITKRGQNVTFRCDPISEHNRLYWYRQTLGQGPEFLTYFQNEAQLEKSRLLSDRFSAERPKGSFSTLEIQRTEQGDSAMYLCASSQFTDTQYFGPGTRLTVL.

The sample holds many counts of this clonotype. J is TRBJ1-6 and V is TRBV3-1; D possibly corresponds to TRBD1 (6 bases). Germline V gene lookup returns CDR1 LGHDT and CDR2 YNNKEL (reference sequence). V shed 1 base and J shed 7 bases, with 8 bases lying between them. The CDR3 loop spans 14 amino acids. CDR3 amino acids: CASSQVTGNSPLHF. In DNA form, the CDR3 reads TGTGCCAGCAGCCAAGTGACAGGCAATTCACCCCTCCACTTT.

This clonotype was seen at least ten times. The chain links TRBV3-1 to TRBJ2-2; D remains ambiguous. The CDR3 contains 13 residues. Germline loops: CDR1 LGHDT, CDR2 YNNKEL (reference sequence). Trimming pared 6 bases from V and 6 bases from J, leaving 11 bases between. The CDR3 sequence is CASSSVASGELFF. Here the CDR3 DNA reads TGTGCCAGCAGTTCAGTAGCCTCCGGGGAGCTGTTTTTT.

This clonotype was observed at least ten times. The chain joins TRBV7-2 to TRBJ2-3; the D is unclear. The CDR3 runs 12 residues. V dropped 5 bases and J dropped 3 bases, with 6 bases sitting between them. From germline, CDR1 is SGHTA and CDR2 FQGNSA. The CDR3 sequence is CASSISTDTQYF. In DNA, the CDR3 is TGTGCCAGCAGCATAAGTACAGATACGCAGTATTTT.

This clonotype was found a few times. This rearrangement joins TRBV25-1 to TRBJ2-3, with 7 bases fitting TRBD2. The CDR3 has 11 amino acids. The trim removed 3 bases at V and 9 bases at J, leaving 0 bases unmatched. Per germline, CDR1 MGHDK and CDR2 SYGVNS. In DNA, the CDR3 is TGTGCCAGCAGTGAGGGGGGGACGCAGTATTTT. Amino acid sequence: CASSEGGTQYF.

This clonotype was recorded at least ten times. The V gene is TRBV12-3 or TRBV12-4, the J gene TRBJ2-7, with 10 nucleotides matching TRBD1. Losses at the gene ends were 3 bases for V and 2 bases for J; bases not matched to a gene: 4. The CDR3 has 15 residues. Here the CDR3 DNA reads TGTGCCAGCAGTTTGACAGGGGGCGCTCCCTACGAGCAGTACTTC. Translation: CASSLTGGAPYEQYF.

In its sample, this clonotype was seen many times. The V and J genes are TRBV18 and TRBJ2-1; D perhaps matches TRBD2 (5 bases). Germline lookup yields CDR1 KGHSH and CDR2 LQKENI. The CDR3 totals 14 residues. The V gene lost 2 bases and the J gene lost 5 bases, with 10 bases spanning the gap. The CDR3 coding sequence is TGTGCCAGCTCACCAAGGACGAGGGACAATGAGCAGTTCTTC. Protein: CASSPRTRDNEQFF.

This clonotype came up many times. V is TRBV6-6 and J is TRBJ2-2; D not certain. The V end was cut by 0 bases, the J end by 3 bases, with 8 bases between. This CDR3 has 15 amino acids. Germline-derived CDR1 and CDR2 are MNHNY and SVGAGI (reference sequence). The CDR3 spells CASSYSWQDTGELFF. DNA for the CDR3: TGTGCCAGCAGTTACTCGTGGCAGGACACCGGGGAGCTGTTTTTT.

DNA of the CDR3: TGTGCCAGCAGTCCTCTACTAGCGGGGGTCAAAGAGACCCAGTACTTC. Its translation: CASSPLLAGVKETQYF. The V and J genes are TRBV6-5 and TRBJ2-5; 11 nucleotides match TRBD2. This CDR3 comprises 16 residues. V lost 5 bases and J lost 3; bases outside the gene matches: 8. Germline loops: CDR1 MNHEY, CDR2 SVGAGI.